This TCR beta chain was captured in a study of blood T cells in healthy people across ages. PCR was performed a second time for 7 to 11 cycles using a sample-barcoded 5' primer and a J-beta primer mix. In TCRdb, the 5' RACE reads were re-called with MiXCR into one record per CDR3 protein. The sample lists under 2,000,000 distinct CDR3 sequences; around half were seen once. The receptor was derived from a middle-aged woman in good health. The sequenced sample consisted of blood.

The CDR3 DNA follows: TGCGCCAGCAGCTTGGCTCCCCTCTCCCTCTACGAGCAGTACTTC. Encoded protein: CASSLAPLSLYEQYF. This chain joins TRBV5-1 and TRBJ2-4, with D unclear. Gene TRBJ2-7 matches the end of the DNA better, so the J call may be wrong. The length of the CDR3 is 15 residues. Germline CDR1 SGHRS, CDR2 YFSETQ.